The sample holds a few counts of the clone carrying this TCR beta chain. Antigen specificity is unknown. This record comes from a study of T-cell reconstitution after alpha-beta-depleted transplantation in children. Whole-study findings and limits: Surviving thymic progenitors and recipient T cells were the source of high TCRbeta diversity at day 60 in some patients. One year after transplant, T-cell counts and diversity came mostly from newly produced T cells. Several hundred expanded graft clones reportedly were the source of alpha-beta T cells about two months after transplant.

The length of the CDR3 is 12 residues. Trimming cost V 11 bases and J 7 bases, with 15 bases left between them. Construction of the TCRbeta library involved unique molecular identifiers. TCRdb fed the PCR reads into MiXCR, producing one record per CDR3 protein. The sample holds almost 600,000 distinct CDR3 sequences, 27% seen once. V and J are TRBV12-3 or TRBV12-4 and TRBJ2-1; tentative D call: TRBD2 (5 bases). This clonotype was sampled from a boy younger than two with Wiskott-Aldrich syndrome, due to receive a stem cell transplant. The sequenced sample was PBMCs, obtained before TCRalphabeta/CD19-depleted stem cell transplant. The CDR3 reads CALRPPGNEQFF. The DNA for the CDR3 is TGTGCCCTTCGCCCGCCGGGGAATGAGCAGTTCTTC.